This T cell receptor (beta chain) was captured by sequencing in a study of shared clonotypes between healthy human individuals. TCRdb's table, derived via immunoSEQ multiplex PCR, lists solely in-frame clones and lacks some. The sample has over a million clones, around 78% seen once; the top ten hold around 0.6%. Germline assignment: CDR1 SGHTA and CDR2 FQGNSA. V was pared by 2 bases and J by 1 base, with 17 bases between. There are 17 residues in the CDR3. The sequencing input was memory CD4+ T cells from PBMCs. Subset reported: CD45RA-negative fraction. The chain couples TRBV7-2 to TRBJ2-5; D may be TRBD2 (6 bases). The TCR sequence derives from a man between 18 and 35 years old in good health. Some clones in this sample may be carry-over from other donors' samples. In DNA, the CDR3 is TGTGCCAGCAGCTTACGGCTAGCGCGCGTTCCCCAAGAGACCCAGTACTTC. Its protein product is CASSLRLARVPQETQYF.